The rows below give T cell receptor beta chains drawn from one sample of a study of cytotoxic CD8 clonotypes in ibrutinib-treated CLL. Sequenced by immunoSEQ multiplex PCR; TCRdb stores in-frame clones only, minus some. In the table there are about 58,000 clones, roughly 71% of which are singletons. The sequencing here drew on PBMCs, taken after 12 months of ibrutinib treatment. These receptors all stem from a human donor with chronic lymphocytic leukemia. The CDR3 runs from the conserved cysteine through the conserved F or W. D genes are given only for firm matches. Where a row states a size, it is once, few, many or the class of an expanded clone; other rows omit it.

>TRBV18|NA|NA|TRBJ1-1
CASSPGPLNTEAFF
TGTGCCAGCTCACCAGGACCGCTGAACACTGAAGCTTTCTTT
>TRBV20-1|NA|NA|TRBJ2-2
CSARFAGELFF
TGCAGTGCTAGATTCGCCGGGGAGCTGTTTTTT
>TRBV9|NA|NA|TRBJ2-2
CASSVASTNTGELFF
TGTGCCAGCAGCGTAGCCTCAACGAACACCGGGGAGCTGTTTTTT
>TRBV11-2|TRBD2|NA|TRBJ2-7
CASSPRTSGSYEQYF
TGTGCCAGCAGCCCCCGGACTAGCGGGAGCTACGAGCAGTACTTC
>TRBV7-3|TRBD2|NA|TRBJ2-1
CASSLDVAGAYEQFF
TGTGCCAGCAGCTTAGATGTGGCGGGAGCCTATGAGCAGTTCTTC
>TRBV19|TRBD1|NA|TRBJ1-5
CASSMEPGQDYSNQPQHF
TGTGCCAGTAGTATGGAACCGGGACAGGATTATAGCAATCAGCCCCAGCATTTT
>TRBV6-5|NA|NA|TRBJ2-7
CASRNRWQDEQYF
TGTGCCAGCAGAAACCGGTGGCAAGACGAGCAGTACTTC
>TRBV27|NA|few|TRBJ2-2
CASRLARNTGELFF
TGTGCCAGCAGACTAGCCAGAAACACCGGGGAGCTGTTTTTT
>TRBV5-1|TRBD2|once|TRBJ2-7
CASSLVAGVVEQYF
TGCGCCAGCAGCTTGGTAGCGGGAGTTGTCGAGCAGTACTTC
>TRBV15|NA|NA|TRBJ2-1
CATSRKGFEQFF
TGTGCCACCAGCCGGAAAGGGTTTGAGCAGTTCTTC
>TRBV5-1|TRBD2|NA|TRBJ2-1
CASSIQPGLAGGEQFF
TGCGCCAGCAGCATCCAACCGGGACTAGCGGGAGGTGAGCAGTTCTTC
>TRBV29-1|TRBD2|once|TRBJ2-3
CSSSGGVTGTDTQYF
TGCAGCTCCTCCGGGGGGGTTACAGGCACAGATACGCAGTATTTT
>TRBV6-6|TRBD2|NA|TRBJ2-7
CASSLNSGSITYEQYF
TGTGCCAGCAGTTTGAATAGCGGGAGTATCACCTACGAGCAGTACTTC
>TRBV30|NA|NA|TRBJ1-4
CAWSGTRSYEKLFF
TGTGCCTGGAGTGGGACGAGGTCATATGAAAAACTGTTTTTT
>TRBV4-1|TRBD1|NA|TRBJ1-1
CASSQAGQGAAEAFF
TGCGCCAGCAGCCAAGCCGGGCAGGGGGCCGCTGAAGCTTTCTTT
>TRBV19|TRBD1|few|TRBJ2-5
CASSIGTGSKTQYF
TGTGCCAGTAGTATCGGGACAGGGAGTAAGACCCAGTACTTC
>TRBV27|TRBD1|NA|TRBJ1-2
CASSLTGGGGYTF
TGTGCCAGCAGTTTAACAGGGGGCGGAGGCTACACCTTC
>TRBV5-5|TRBD1|NA|TRBJ1-5
CASSLTGDFDQPQHF
TGTGCCAGCAGCTTGACAGGGGATTTCGATCAGCCCCAGCATTTT
>TRBV30|NA|NA|TRBJ1-1
CAWSRVNTEAFF
TGTGCCTGGTCCAGGGTTAACACTGAAGCTTTCTTT
>TRBV5-4|TRBD2|NA|TRBJ2-3
CASSPSPGTSGSTDTQYF
TGTGCCAGCAGCCCAAGTCCCGGGACTAGCGGGAGCACAGATACGCAGTATTTT
>TRBV7-9|TRBD1|NA|TRBJ2-6
CASSPRTGPFAGANVLTF
TGTGCCAGCAGCCCGAGGACAGGGCCTTTCGCTGGGGCCAACGTCCTGACTTTC
>TRBV6-1|NA|few|TRBJ2-7
CASSKAGSEQYF
TGTGCCAGCAGCAAGGCCGGGAGCGAGCAGTACTTC
>TRBV5-1|TRBD1|few|TRBJ1-2
CASSSQGNSGYTF
TGCGCCAGCAGCTCACAGGGGAATAGTGGCTACACCTTC
>TRBV19|NA|NA|TRBJ1-4
CASREVRGNEKLFF
TGTGCCAGTAGAGAAGTTAGGGGCAATGAAAAACTGTTTTTT
>TRBV10-3|NA|once|TRBJ2-2
CAIKTRQRGLGELFF
TGTGCCATCAAGACTAGACAGAGGGGGCTCGGGGAGCTGTTTTTT
>TRBV2|NA|NA|TRBJ2-3
CASVRDGPAVRTDTQYF
TGTGCCAGCGTACGAGACGGGCCCGCGGTACGCACAGATACGCAGTATTTT
>TRBV5-1|TRBD2|NA|TRBJ2-1
CASSLGSGSGYNEQFF
TGCGCCAGCAGCTTGGGTAGCGGGAGCGGCTACAATGAGCAGTTCTTC
>TRBV19|TRBD1|NA|TRBJ1-4
CASWTGWTNEKLFF
TGTGCCAGTTGGACAGGGTGGACTAATGAAAAACTGTTTTTT
>TRBV19|NA|NA|TRBJ2-1
CASTRTPHEQFF
TGTGCCAGTACTAGGACCCCACATGAGCAGTTCTTC
>TRBV7-3|NA|NA|TRBJ2-3
CASSPMGGSTDTQYF
TGTGCCAGCAGCCCGATGGGGGGTTCTACAGATACGCAGTATTTT
>TRBV7-3|NA|few|TRBJ2-1
CASSASSNNEQFF
TGTGCCAGCAGCGCAAGCAGCAACAATGAGCAGTTCTTC
>TRBV19|TRBD2|NA|TRBJ2-1
CASSISGLAGYSYNEQFF
TGTGCCAGTAGTATCAGCGGGCTAGCGGGATACTCCTACAATGAGCAGTTCTTC
>TRBV4-3|NA|NA|TRBJ2-1
CASSPRTGIYNEQFF
TGCGCCAGCAGCCCTCGAACTGGGATTTACAATGAGCAGTTCTTC
>TRBV6-5|NA|NA|TRBJ2-3
CASSYSVSTDTQYF
TGTGCCAGCAGTTACAGCGTAAGCACAGATACGCAGTATTTT
>TRBV7-2|NA|NA|TRBJ2-1
CASSPDRAYNEQFF
TGTGCCAGCAGCCCGGACAGAGCCTACAATGAGCAGTTCTTC
>TRBV28|TRBD1|NA|TRBJ2-7
CASRGTGTGYNEQYF
TGTGCCAGCAGGGGGACCGGGACAGGGTATAACGAGCAGTACTTC
>TRBV6-1|NA|few|TRBJ1-1
CASSEARPYTEAFF
TGTGCCAGCAGTGAAGCGCGACCGTACACTGAAGCTTTCTTT
>TRBV11-2|TRBD2|NA|TRBJ2-7
CASSFTSGTYEQYF
TGTGCCAGCAGCTTTACTAGCGGGACCTACGAGCAGTACTTC
>TRBV4-3|NA|NA|TRBJ1-2
CASSQDPPQGGYTF
TGCGCCAGCAGCCAAGACCCCCCCCAGGGTGGCTACACCTTC
>TRBV6-1|NA|NA|TRBJ2-7
CASSVSYEQYF
TGTGCCAGCAGTGTAAGCTACGAGCAGTACTTC
>TRBV4-1|NA|NA|TRBJ2-7
CASSHKRAGSVEQYF
TGCGCCAGCAGCCACAAGAGGGCAGGGTCGGTCGAGCAGTACTTC
>TRBV7-6|NA|NA|TRBJ1-5
CASSLSPRGLNNQPQHF
TGTGCCAGCAGCTTGTCACCTCGGGGTCTAAACAATCAGCCCCAGCATTTT
>TRBV5-1|NA|once|TRBJ1-5
CASSKGPLGLYSNQPQHF
TGCGCCAGCAGCAAGGGACCTCTCGGCCTATATAGCAATCAGCCCCAGCATTTT